These T cell receptor beta chains were read from a single sample in a study of Tregs in tolerant kidney transplant recipients. TCRdb's copy holds only in-frame clones and misses some; the assay was immunoSEQ multiplex PCR. Among about 94,000 clones listed, approximately 93% were seen once. The material sequenced was CD4+ T cells from blood, taken before the transplant. The receptors shown here come from a human donor who received a combined kidney and bone marrow transplant. The CDR3 runs from the conserved cysteine through the conserved F or W. A D gene is named only where the DNA matches it firmly. A row's size may be missing; if present it is once, few, many or a size class.

v_call	clone_size	cdr3_length	j_call	d_call	cdr3_aa	cdr3_nt
TRBV10-3	.	18	TRBJ2-3	TRBD2	CATRTRLAGVSSTDTQYF	TGTGCCACCCGAACCCGACTAGCGGGGGTGTCGAGCACAGATACGCAGTATTTT
TRBV7-2	once	15	TRBJ2-1	.	CASSLQVSSYNEQFF	TGTGCCAGCAGCCTACAGGTTAGCTCCTACAATGAGCAGTTCTTC
TRBV18	.	15	TRBJ1-1	TRBD1	CASSPLQGAGAEAFF	TGTGCCAGCTCACCACTGCAGGGGGCAGGGGCTGAAGCTTTCTTT
TRBV7-2	.	15	TRBJ2-3	TRBD2	CASRRSGLATDTQYF	TGTGCCAGCAGGAGATCGGGACTAGCAACAGATACGCAGTATTTT
TRBV20-1	.	11	TRBJ2-5	.	CMGSIQETQYF	TGCATGGGGAGTATCCAAGAGACCCAGTACTTC
TRBV2	few	13	TRBJ1-1	.	CASRSTGNTEAFF	TGTGCCAGCAGATCTACGGGGAACACTGAAGCTTTCTTT
TRBV6-5	few	15	TRBJ1-6	.	CASSRSNSYNSPLHF	TGTGCCAGCAGTAGGAGCAACTCCTATAATTCCCCCCTCCACTTT
TRBV4-2	.	16	TRBJ1-5	TRBD1	CASSQVFGGDRRPQHF	TGTGCCAGCAGCCAAGTCTTCGGTGGGGACAGGCGCCCCCAGCATTTT
TRBV7-3	.	13	TRBJ2-1	.	CASSLGHMDIVFF	TGTGCCAGCAGCTTAGGACATATGGATATTGTGTTCTTC
TRBV2	.	14	TRBJ2-7	TRBD1	CARPLAGGSYEQYF	TGTGCCAGGCCGTTGGCAGGGGGCTCCTACGAGCAGTACTTC
TRBV4-1	.	15	TRBJ2-4	.	CASSQVGQGSNIQYF	TGCGCCAGCAGCCAAGTAGGCCAGGGGTCAAACATTCAGTACTTC
TRBV4-2	.	17	TRBJ2-3	TRBD2	CASSQAYGTSGGVTQYF	TGTGCCAGCAGCCAAGCTTACGGGACTAGCGGGGGGGTTACGCAGTATTTT
TRBV9	.	14	TRBJ1-3	.	CASSVSSGENTIYF	TGTGCCAGCAGCGTATCGTCCGGGGAAAACACCATATATTTT
TRBV5-1	.	14	TRBJ1-4	TRBD1	CASGSQGDNEKLFF	TGCGCCAGCGGGTCACAGGGGGATAATGAAAAACTGTTTTTT
TRBV5-1	.	15	TRBJ1-1	TRBD1	CASSPIDRGRTEAFF	TGCGCCAGCAGCCCTATTGACAGGGGGAGGACTGAAGCTTTCTTT
TRBV5-4	.	15	TRBJ2-1	TRBD2	CASNRGLVGHNEQFF	TGTGCCAGCAACCGGGGACTAGTAGGACACAATGAGCAGTTCTTC
TRBV5-1	.	18	TRBJ2-1	.	CASSLALDSRSAYNEQFF	TGCGCCAGCAGCTTGGCCCTAGACTCCCGTAGCGCCTACAATGAGCAGTTCTTC
TRBV4-1	.	15	TRBJ2-1	TRBD2	CASSLERGGPVEQFF	TGCGCCAGCAGCCTGGAGCGGGGGGGCCCAGTTGAGCAGTTCTTC
TRBV6-6	.	14	TRBJ2-1	TRBD2	CAGKIAGGQTEQFF	TGTGCCGGAAAGATAGCGGGAGGCCAAACTGAGCAGTTCTTC
TRBV28	.	12	TRBJ1-1	.	CASSLFHTEAFF	TGTGCCAGCAGTTTGTTCCATACTGAAGCTTTCTTT
TRBV4-2	once	18	TRBJ2-5	.	CASSQAGGIVARGETQYF	TGTGCCAGCAGCCAAGCTGGGGGAATTGTGGCCCGGGGGGAGACCCAGTACTTC
TRBV11-3	.	15	TRBJ2-2	.	CASSAAGTLTGELFF	TGTGCCAGCAGCGCAGCCGGGACACTCACCGGGGAGCTGTTTTTT
TRBV19	.	15	TRBJ2-4	TRBD2	CASTRTSGGTTIQYF	TGTGCCAGTACCAGGACTAGCGGGGGGACTACCATTCAGTACTTC
TRBV7-2	.	14	TRBJ2-3	.	CASSSYINTDTQYF	TGTGCCAGCAGCTCTTACATTAACACAGATACGCAGTATTTT
TRBV27	.	16	TRBJ2-7	TRBD1	CASSPHHGQGGGEQYF	TGTGCCAGCAGTCCTCACCACGGACAGGGCGGAGGCGAGCAGTACTTC
TRBV7-2	few	15	TRBJ2-5	TRBD2	CASSLAGLASETQYF	TGTGCCAGCAGCTTAGCAGGACTAGCGAGTGAGACCCAGTACTTC
TRBV11-2	.	18	TRBJ2-6	TRBD1	CASSPSRSGGGGANVLTF	TGTGCCAGCAGCCCTAGCAGGTCAGGGGGCGGTGGGGCCAACGTCCTGACTTTC
TRBV6-5	.	12	TRBJ1-1	TRBD1	CASSYGTGEAFF	TGTGCCAGCAGTTACGGGACAGGGGAAGCTTTCTTT
TRBV7-2	.	15	TRBJ1-1	.	CASSLVGGGDTEAFF	TGTGCCAGCAGCTTGGTCGGAGGAGGTGACACTGAAGCTTTCTTT
TRBV4-2	.	15	TRBJ2-7	TRBD2	CASSQAGGPSYEQYF	TGTGCCAGCAGCCAAGCGGGAGGGCCCTCCTACGAGCAGTACTTC
TRBV30	.	14	TRBJ1-2	TRBD1	CAWSLGQGWGGYTF	TGTGCCTGGAGTCTTGGACAGGGGTGGGGAGGCTACACCTTC
TRBV6-5	.	14	TRBJ1-2	TRBD1	CASSGQGRNYGYTF	TGTGCCAGCAGCGGACAGGGGCGTAACTATGGCTACACCTTC
TRBV18	.	13	TRBJ1-5	.	CASSPQGGQPQHF	TGTGCCAGCTCACCACAGGGAGGACAGCCCCAGCATTTT
TRBV13	once	19	TRBJ2-2	TRBD2	CASSSPGGSGPRNTGELFF	TGTGCCAGCAGCTCCCCGGGGGGGTCAGGGCCCCGCAACACCGGGGAGCTGTTTTTT
TRBV30	.	13	TRBJ1-5	TRBD1	CAWSVGGGQPQHF	TGTGCCTGGAGTGTAGGGGGCGGTCAGCCCCAGCATTTT
TRBV21-1	.	19	TRBJ1-5	.	CASSKVGTGGAWGNQPQHF	TGTGCCAGCAGCAAAGTTGGGACAGGGGGCGCTTGGGGCAATCAGCCCCAGCATTTT
TRBV6-5	.	13	TRBJ1-2	TRBD1	CASSYSRGQGYTF	TGTGCCAGCAGTTACTCTAGGGGGCAAGGCTACACCTTC